A single sample gave rise to the 21 T cell receptor beta chains below, sequenced in a study of blood T cell repertoires in COVID-19. Clones were read by immunoSEQ multiplex PCR, and TCRdb kept only the in-frame ones, dropping some. The sample lists approximately 210,000 clones, 75% to 90% occurring once. The sample taken for sequencing was PBMCs or T cells enriched from blood (not recorded which). The receptors shown here come from a young woman who had recovered from COVID-19.

The V and J genes are TRBV27 and TRBJ2-1, with D perhaps TRBD1 (6 bases). This CDR3 is 13 amino acids long. Germline CDR1 MNHEY, CDR2 SMNVEV (reference sequence). Trimming cost V 8 bases and J 4 bases, with 12 bases left between them. The CDR3 here is CASLGQGYNEQFF. The CDR3 DNA follows: TGTGCCAGCCTGGGGCAGGGGTACAATGAGCAGTTCTTC.

This clone was detected once. CDR3 in DNA: TGTGCTAGTGGCGTAGGGGGAACTGAAGCTTTCTTT. Translation gives CASGVGGTEAFF. This rearrangement joins TRBV12-5 to TRBJ1-1; D is possibly TRBD1 (6 bases). Germline V gene lookup returns CDR1 LGHNT and CDR2 FRNRAP. Trimming took 6 bases from V and 5 from J, leaving 10 bases between them. The CDR3 is made up of 12 amino acids.

The chain combines TRBV6-5 with TRBJ1-5; 7 bases match TRBD1. The length of the CDR3 is 15 residues. Germline CDR1 is MNHEY and CDR2 is SVGAGI. V lost 6 bases and J lost 0; bases outside the gene matches: 5. CDR3 amino acids: CASSRGTYSNQPQHF. The CDR3, as DNA: TGTGCCAGCAGCAGGGGGACTTATAGCAATCAGCCCCAGCATTTT.

This clone was observed a single time. V and J are TRBV18 and TRBJ2-2; D is ambiguous. Per the germline V gene, CDR1 is KGHSH and CDR2 is LQKENI. The V end lost 3 bases, the J end lost 5 bases, and 4 bases lay between the germline ends. There are 12 residues in the CDR3. In DNA, the CDR3 is TGTGCCAGCTCACCTAAAACCGGGGAGCTGTTTTTT. Translation gives CASSPKTGELFF.

The rearrangement joins TRBV18 to TRBJ1-1; maybe TRBD1 (6 bases). V was trimmed by 1 base and J by 4 bases, leaving 10 bases between them. This CDR3 is 14 amino acids long. Germline CDR1 is KGHSH and CDR2 is LQKENI. The CDR3 protein is CASSPQGVSTEAFF. The CDR3, as DNA: TGTGCCAGCTCACCACAGGGGGTAAGCACTGAAGCTTTCTTT.

This rearrangement joins TRBV28 to TRBJ1-5; 7 nucleotides line up with TRBD1. Germline CDR1 reads MDHEN; CDR2 reads SYDVKM. The CDR3 contains 17 residues. Losses at the gene ends were 6 bases for V and 0 bases for J; bases not matched to a gene: 11. The CDR3 here is CASSSRDRTYSNQPQHF. The CDR3 coding sequence is TGTGCCAGCAGCTCTCGGGACAGAACCTATAGCAATCAGCCCCAGCATTTT.

As concerns this clone: The sample holds other DNA sequences that translate to the same CDR3. V usage is TRBV20-1 and J usage is TRBJ1-4; TRBD1 is a possible D gene (6 bases). CDR1 DFQATT and CDR2 SNEGSKA come from the germline V gene (reference sequence). V gave up 3 bases and J gave up 5 bases, with 13 bases separating them. The CDR3 length is 14 residues. Here the CDR3 DNA reads TGCAGTGCTAGTTGGGGGGGCCGGAATGAAAAACTGTTTTTT. Protein product: CSASWGGRNEKLFF.

The V gene is TRBV29-1, the J gene TRBJ2-1, with 9 bases identical to TRBD1. V gave up 2 bases and J gave up 6 bases; unmatched junction bases: 8. The CDR3 totals 15 residues. Germline V gene lookup returns CDR1 SQVTM and CDR2 ANQGSEA. The CDR3 coding sequence is TGCAGCGTTGAAACAGGGGGCACCGTCGCCAATGAGCAGTTCTTC. Translation: CSVETGGTVANEQFF.

V gene TRBV7-2 combines with J gene TRBJ2-2, with no clear D. This CDR3 has 14 residues. Germline lookup yields CDR1 SGHTA and CDR2 FQGNSA. Trimming removed 5 bases from V and 5 bases from J, with 12 bases in between. The CDR3, as DNA: TGTGCCAGCAGCAACCCCCTCGCGACCGGGGAGCTGTTTTTT. It is translated as CASSNPLATGELFF.

This clone was found a few times. The rearrangement uses TRBV11-3 and TRBJ1-1, with D possibly matching TRBD1 (6 bases). Germline V CDR1 and CDR2: SGHNT, YENEEA. The V end lost 8 bases, the J end lost 6 bases, and 16 bases lay between the germline ends. This CDR3 has 13 amino acids. The CDR3 nucleotides are TGTGCCAGCTCACAGGGTTGGAGTGCTGAAGCTTTCTTT. It specifies CASSQGWSAEAFF.

The chain carries TRBV28 and TRBJ2-2; 7 bases match TRBD2. V shed 6 bases, J shed 6 bases, and the junction held 13 bases outside the gene matches. The germline CDR1 and CDR2 sequences are MDHEN and SYDVKM. The CDR3 runs to 16 residues. The CDR3 nucleotides are TGTGCCAGCAGCACGGGGGGTTTCGAAGAATCCGGGGAGCTGTTTTTT. This translates into CASSTGGFEESGELFF.

This clone appeared once. The V gene is TRBV2, the J gene TRBJ2-2, with TRBD2 as a possible D gene (5 bases). The CDR3 extends over 16 amino acids. The germline V gene encodes CDR1 SNHLY and CDR2 FYNNEI. Trimming cost V 3 bases and J 6 bases, with 17 bases left between them. The CDR3, as DNA: TGTGCCAGCAGTGATTCGAGGCGGACTGGTCCCGGGGAGCTGTTTTTT. This sequence encodes CASSDSRRTGPGELFF.

The chain has TRBV7-7 and TRBJ2-5, with 7 positions matching TRBD2. This CDR3 is 14 amino acids long. V lost 1 base, J lost 3 bases, and 2 bases stayed unmatched. The germline gives CDR1 SSHAT, CDR2 FNYEAQ (reference sequence). CDR3 loop: CASSLDLAEETQYF. DNA of the CDR3: TGTGCCAGCAGCTTAGACCTAGCGGAAGAGACCCAGTACTTC.

The chain has TRBV11-2 and TRBJ2-7, with 10 positions matching TRBD1. Per the germline V gene, CDR1 is SGHAT and CDR2 is FQNNGV. The CDR3 is 15 residues long. V was clipped by 7 bases and J by 4 bases; unmatched bases: 10. The DNA for the CDR3 is TGTGCCAGCAAGTTCCCTCCGGGACAGGGGTACGAGCAGTACTTC. It yields the protein CASKFPPGQGYEQYF.

This chain uses TRBV25-1 with TRBJ2-2; D is uncertain. Germline CDR1 reads MGHDK; CDR2 reads SYGVNS. The CDR3 length is 13 residues. Trimming took 3 bases from V and 2 from J, leaving 4 bases between them. The CDR3 nucleotides are TGTGCCAGCAGTGAGCTAAACACCGGGGAGCTGTTTTTT. This codes for CASSELNTGELFF.

This rearrangement joins TRBV11-1 to TRBJ1-1; a possible D gene is TRBD1 (5 bases). Germline V lookup: CDR1 SGHAT, CDR2 FQDESV (reference sequence). V lost 5 bases to trimming and J lost 8 bases, with 15 bases between them. This CDR3 is built from 13 residues. The CDR3 region has the DNA TGTGCCAGCAGCCCCCCGACAGCCTACGAAGCTTTCTTT. It encodes CASSPPTAYEAFF.

The rearrangement joins TRBV19 to TRBJ2-3, with a weak D call TRBD2 (6 bases). V was shortened by 5 bases and J by 1 base, with 19 bases between the two germline ends. The CDR3 contains 17 residues. Germline CDR1 reads LNHDA; CDR2 reads SQIVND (reference sequence). DNA of the CDR3: TGTGCCAGTAGTGTCTTGACTAGTCAGTCCCGCACAGATACGCAGTATTTT. As protein: CASSVLTSQSRTDTQYF. Variable domain in full (rest from reference TRBV19 and TRBJ2-3): DGGITQSPKYLFRKEGQNVTLSCEQNLNHDAMYWYRQDPGQGLRLIYYSQIVNDFQKGDIAEGYSVSREKKESFPLTVTSAQKNPTAFYLCASSVLTSQSRTDTQYFGPGTRLTVL.

The chain combines TRBV7-2 with TRBJ1-2; D may be TRBD1 (6 bases). CDR3 length: 16 amino acids. The germline V gene encodes CDR1 SGHTA and CDR2 FQGNSA. V was cut by 7 bases and J by 4 bases, with 22 bases left in between. The CDR3 bases are TGTGCCAGCACCGACGCTCGGGACACCCTATTCTATGGCTACACCTTC. As protein: CASTDARDTLFYGYTF.

This clone was found a few times. The chain employs TRBV18 and TRBJ1-1; D is unclear. Trimming stripped 2 bases from V and 2 bases from J, with 6 bases between. The CDR3 covers 13 residues. Per germline, CDR1 KGHSH and CDR2 LQKENI. CDR3 sequence: CASSPGANTEAFF. The CDR3 DNA follows: TGTGCCAGCTCACCAGGAGCTAACACTGAAGCTTTCTTT.

This chain uses TRBV4-3 with TRBJ1-2, with a possible D match to TRBD1 (5 bases). With 6 bases removed from V and 5 bases from J, the gap between germline ends came to 19 bases. Germline-derived CDR1 and CDR2 are LGHNA and YSLEER. The CDR3 has 15 amino acids. CDR3 sequence (DNA): TGCGCCAGCAGATTACTTTCCAGCGGGACGTATGGCTACACCTTC. This sequence encodes CASRLLSSGTYGYTF.

This chain uses TRBV19 with TRBJ2-2; the match to TRBD1 covers 11 bases. Germline V gene lookup returns CDR1 LNHDA and CDR2 SQIVND (reference sequence). The ends lost 5 bases at V and 8 bases at J; junction bases unmatched: 7. The CDR3 has 15 amino acids. The CDR3 reads CASSPGTGGGGELFF. CDR3 DNA sequence: TGTGCCAGTAGTCCCGGGACAGGGGGAGGAGGGGAGCTGTTTTTT.